The 25 T cell receptor beta chains reported below all come from one sample, sequenced in a study of T cells after yellow fever vaccination. TCRdb re-called the 5' RACE reads with MiXCR, one entry per CDR3 protein. This table holds about 350,000 distinct CDR3 sequences, about 9.9% found once. The material was PBMCs, obtained on the day of the first yellow fever vaccination. The receptors were gathered from a man in his late teens or twenties who received the YFV17D yellow fever vaccine.

V and J are TRBV28 and TRBJ1-1, with D hard to call. Deletions cut 5 bases from V and 2 bases from J, with 24 bases between. Germline-derived CDR1 and CDR2 are MDHEN and SYDVKM. This CDR3 region has 18 residues. In DNA form, the CDR3 reads TGTGCCAGCAGTCCTCCAAAAGTAGGGAGAAAGATTAACACTGAAGCTTTCTTT. It specifies CASSPPKVGRKINTEAFF. Filled out from reference TRBV28 and TRBJ1-1, the complete variable domain reads DVKVTQSSRYLVKRTGEKVFLECVQDMDHENMFWYRQDPGLGLRLIYFSYDVKMKEKGDIPEGYSVSREKKERFSLILESASTNQTSMYLCASSPPKVGRKINTEAFFGQGTRLTVV.

The V gene is TRBV19, the J gene TRBJ1-6; possibly TRBD1 for D (5 bases). CDR3 size: 14 residues. Deletions cut 3 bases from V and 9 bases from J, with 12 bases between. CDR1 is LNHDA, CDR2 SQIVND, per germline (reference sequence). This chain's CDR3 is CASSIQGRSSPLHF. In nucleotides, the CDR3 is TGTGCCAGTAGTATTCAGGGTCGGAGTTCACCCCTCCACTTT. Variable domain in full (rest from reference TRBV19 and TRBJ1-6): DGGITQSPKYLFRKEGQNVTLSCEQNLNHDAMYWYRQDPGQGLRLIYYSQIVNDFQKGDIAEGYSVSREKKESFPLTVTSAQKNPTAFYLCASSIQGRSSPLHFGNGTRLTVT.

This clonotype was seen only a few times. This chain uses TRBV5-5 with TRBJ1-2; D is uncertain. CDR1 is SGHKS and CDR2 is YYEKEE in the germline V gene (reference sequence). CDR3 length equals 16 residues. V dropped 0 bases and J dropped 4 bases, with 16 bases sitting between them. This chain's CDR3 is CASSLGLPEGSYGYTF. CDR3 nucleotide sequence: TGTGCCAGCAGCTTGGGACTGCCCGAGGGATCCTATGGCTACACCTTC.

This clonotype was seen only a few times. For the CDR3, the DNA is TGCGCCAGCAGCCAAGTAACAGGGGACAATCAGCCCCAGCATTTT. This sequence encodes CASSQVTGDNQPQHF. V gene TRBV4-3 combines with J gene TRBJ1-5; the match to TRBD1 covers 7 bases. The CDR3 consists of 15 residues. V trimming: 1 base; J trimming: 3 bases; junction bases outside the gene matches: 3. Germline CDR1 reads LGHNA; CDR2 reads YSLEER.

The chain recombines TRBV15 with TRBJ2-6; D is uncertain. V lost 5 bases, J lost 1 base, and 6 bases lay in between. CDR1 and CDR2 (germline): LNHNV, YYDKDF (reference sequence). There are 14 residues in the CDR3. For the CDR3, the DNA is TGTGCCACCAGCGAGTTATCTGGGGCCAACGTCCTGACTTTC. It codes for CATSELSGANVLTF.

The chain combines TRBV7-2 with TRBJ2-3; D remains unclear. The V gene lost 5 bases and the J gene lost 6 bases, with 12 bases spanning the gap. Germline V CDR1 and CDR2: SGHTA, FQGNSA. CDR3 length: 13 residues. The DNA of the CDR3 is TGTGCCAGCAGCCTATATGGGCGTGATACGCAGTATTTT. Residues: CASSLYGRDTQYF.

This clonotype was seen a few times. V gene TRBV19 combines with J gene TRBJ2-2; 10 positions match TRBD2. Germline assignment: CDR1 LNHDA and CDR2 SQIVND (reference sequence). The CDR3 covers 17 residues. Germline trimming cut 5 bases from V and 2 bases from J; bases unmatched to any gene: 8. As DNA, the CDR3 is TGTGCCAGTAGTCCCTATCCTAGCGGGGGAAACACCGGGGAGCTGTTTTTT. This sequence encodes CASSPYPSGGNTGELFF.

V is TRBV7-9 and J is TRBJ1-1; perhaps TRBD1 as D (6 bases). Germline V gene data show CDR1 as SEHNR and CDR2 as FQNEAQ (reference sequence). The CDR3 sequence is 15 residues long. V dropped 5 bases and J dropped 2 bases, with 15 bases sitting between them. This CDR3 is CASSPAQGRNTEAFF. In DNA, the CDR3 is TGTGCCAGCAGCCCCGCACAGGGCAGAAACACTGAAGCTTTCTTT.

This clonotype showed up just a few times. The chain has TRBV11-2 and TRBJ2-5; tentatively, D is TRBD1 (5 bases). This CDR3 has 15 amino acids. The germline V gene has CDR1 SGHAT and CDR2 FQNNGV. Between the trimmed V and J ends, which lost 5 bases and 4 bases, there was a span of 17 bases. CDR3 DNA: TGTGCCAGCAGCATCCTGGGGCAGGGAAGAGAGACCCAGTACTTC. Protein sequence: CASSILGQGRETQYF.

This clonotype was detected a few times. The rearrangement uses TRBV7-9 and TRBJ1-1, with D uncertain. This CDR3 has 13 amino acids. V was shortened by 5 bases and J by 0 bases, with 7 bases between the two germline ends. CDR1 and CDR2 (germline): SEHNR, FQNEAQ (reference sequence). In DNA, the CDR3 is TGTGCCAGCAGCCAGCAAATGAACACTGAAGCTTTCTTT. Encoded protein: CASSQQMNTEAFF.

This clonotype was counted a few times. This chain uses TRBV9 with TRBJ1-3; D is uncertain. Germline V gives CDR1 SGDLS, CDR2 YYNGEE. The CDR3 is 16 amino acids. Trimming left V 1 base short and J 2 bases short, with 13 bases between. The CDR3 loop is CASSVLGSWAGNTIYF. The CDR3 bases are TGTGCCAGCAGCGTATTGGGTTCGTGGGCTGGAAACACCATATATTTT.

This clonotype was recorded at least ten times. The rearrangement uses TRBV4-3 and TRBJ2-3; D gene unclear. Germline loops: CDR1 LGHNA, CDR2 YSLEER. CDR3 length equals 15 residues. Trimming removed 0 bases at V and 11 bases at J, with 18 bases between. CDR3 DNA: TGCGCCAGCAGCCAAGATTTCCGGGCCAATTATGGGCAGTATTTT. This gives the protein CASSQDFRANYGQYF.

This sequence joins TRBV25-1 and TRBJ2-3; 8 positions agree with TRBD2. The trim removed 4 bases at V and 2 bases at J, leaving 5 bases unmatched. CDR3 length equals 15 residues. Germline V lookup: CDR1 MGHDK, CDR2 SYGVNS. This chain's CDR3 is CASSGDSGATDTQYF. The CDR3, as DNA: TGTGCCAGCAGTGGGGATAGCGGGGCCACAGATACGCAGTATTTT.

The chain uses TRBV5-1 and TRBJ1-6, with 7 positions matching TRBD1. The CDR3 runs to 14 residues. Germline V gene sequence: CDR1 SGHRS, CDR2 YFSETQ. V was clipped by 3 bases and J by 9 bases; unmatched bases: 6. The CDR3 loop reads CASSWTGEGSPLHF. CDR3 nucleotides: TGCGCCAGCAGCTGGACAGGCGAAGGTTCACCCCTCCACTTT.

To note about this clonotype: A read error may account for a junction end that differs from germline. The rearrangement joins TRBV20-1 to TRBJ2-5, with D unclear. CDR3 size: 14 residues. CDR1 DFQATT and CDR2 SNEGSKA come from the germline V gene (reference sequence). The CDR3 here is CSARLTNPQESQYF. CDR3 DNA sequence: TGCAGTGCTAGGTTGACGAACCCGCAAGAGAGCCAGTACTTC.

This clonotype has more than one count but fewer than ten. V usage is TRBV12-3 or TRBV12-4 and J usage is TRBJ2-2; TRBD2 is a possible D gene (7 bases). The CDR3 has 16 residues. Trimming removed 3 bases from V and 4 bases from J, with 15 bases in between. CDR3 DNA: TGTGCCAGCAGTTTCCGAGGGGGGGCGTTCACCGGGGAGCTGTTTTTT. Its translation: CASSFRGGAFTGELFF.

This clonotype turned up a few times. The CDR3 DNA sequence: TGCAGTGCTAGACACGGGGGTGATGAGCAGTTCTTC. Translation gives CSARHGGDEQFF. V is TRBV20-1 and J is TRBJ2-1, with D possibly matching TRBD2 (6 bases). V dropped 2 bases and J dropped 8 bases, with 10 bases sitting between them. This CDR3 has 12 amino acids. Per germline, CDR1 DFQATT and CDR2 SNEGSKA (reference sequence).

V and J are TRBV25-1 and TRBJ2-5, with D tentatively TRBD1 (5 bases). There are 13 residues in the CDR3. The V gene lost 0 bases and the J gene lost 3 bases, with 5 bases spanning the gap. Germline CDR1 MGHDK, CDR2 SYGVNS. In DNA, the CDR3 is TGTGCCAGCAGTGAATACAGGGAAGAGACCCAGTACTTC. Residues: CASSEYREETQYF.

In this sample, this clonotype turned up a few times. This chain links TRBV7-8 with TRBJ2-2, with D hard to call. Germline values: CDR1 SGHVS, CDR2 FQNEAQ. The CDR3 contains 16 residues. V lost 3 bases and J 1 base, leaving 12 bases between the germline ends. Written as DNA, the CDR3 is TGTGCCAGCAGCTTCTCATCGCGGCAGAACACCGGGGAGCTGTTTTTT. Its translation is CASSFSSRQNTGELFF.

The chain recombines TRBV7-2 with TRBJ2-3; 9 bases map to TRBD2. V was clipped by 6 bases and J by 4 bases; unmatched bases: 11. Germline V gives CDR1 SGHTA, CDR2 FQGNSA. CDR3 length: 16 residues. The CDR3 sequence is CASSTERGALPDTQYF. CDR3 nucleotides: TGTGCCAGCAGTACCGAGCGGGGGGCCCTCCCAGATACGCAGTATTTT.

This clonotype was seen ten or more times. Given a much more abundant clone one base away, this may be a read error. The V gene is TRBV12-3 or TRBV12-4, the J gene TRBJ2-2, with D hard to call. The CDR3 is 12 amino acids. V lost 6 bases, J lost 0 bases, and 2 bases lay in between. This chain's CDR3 is CASRPNTGELFF. In nucleotides, the CDR3 is TGTGCCAGCAGACCGAACACCGGGGAGCTGTTTTTT.

This clonotype has more than one count but fewer than ten. The genes are TRBV27 and TRBJ2-5, with 13 positions matching TRBD2. Germline CDR1 is MNHEY and CDR2 is SMNVEV (reference sequence). Losses at the gene ends were 6 bases for V and 5 bases for J; bases not matched to a gene: 12. This CDR3 region has 17 residues. CDR3 residues: CASSRDRLAGGMETQYF. The CDR3 DNA reads TGTGCCAGCAGCCGGGATCGACTAGCGGGGGGCATGGAGACCCAGTACTTC.

This clonotype was seen only a few times. The CDR3 sequence is CASRLSGLYNEQFF. The CDR3 DNA reads TGCGCCAGCAGACTTAGCGGGCTTTACAATGAGCAGTTCTTC. V usage is TRBV5-1 and J usage is TRBJ2-1; 7 nucleotides line up with TRBD2. The CDR3 loop spans 14 amino acids. Trimming cost V 5 bases and J 4 bases; bases outside gene matches: 6. The germline V gene has CDR1 SGHRS and CDR2 YFSETQ.

This clonotype came up a few times. The V gene is TRBV5-6, the J gene TRBJ2-1; 11 positions match TRBD2. Per the germline V gene, CDR1 is SGHDT and CDR2 is YYEEEE. J gave up 4 bases and V 1 base, and 4 bases lay outside the gene matches. The CDR3 extends over 16 amino acids. The CDR3 loop is CASSLPGLAAYNEQFF. The CDR3 DNA follows: TGTGCCAGCAGCTTGCCGGGACTAGCGGCTTACAATGAGCAGTTCTTC.

The genes are TRBV7-7 and TRBJ2-6; D remains ambiguous. The CDR3 consists of 18 residues. CDR1 is SSHAT, CDR2 FNYEAQ, per germline (reference sequence). Trimming stripped 1 base from V and 0 bases from J, with 13 bases between. CDR3 in amino acids: CASSLVPPQASGANVLTF. CDR3 DNA sequence: TGTGCCAGCAGCTTAGTCCCGCCCCAGGCCTCTGGGGCCAACGTCCTGACTTTC.